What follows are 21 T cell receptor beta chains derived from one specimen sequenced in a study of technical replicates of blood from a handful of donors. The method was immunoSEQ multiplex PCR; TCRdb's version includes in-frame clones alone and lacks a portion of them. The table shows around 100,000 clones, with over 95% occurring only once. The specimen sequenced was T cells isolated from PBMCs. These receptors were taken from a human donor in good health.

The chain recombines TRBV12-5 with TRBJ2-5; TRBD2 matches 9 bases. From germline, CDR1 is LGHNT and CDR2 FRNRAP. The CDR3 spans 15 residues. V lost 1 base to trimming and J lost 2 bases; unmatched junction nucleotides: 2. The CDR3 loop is CASGLGLAVQETQYF. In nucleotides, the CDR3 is TGTGCTAGTGGTTTGGGACTAGCGGTTCAAGAGACCCAGTACTTC.

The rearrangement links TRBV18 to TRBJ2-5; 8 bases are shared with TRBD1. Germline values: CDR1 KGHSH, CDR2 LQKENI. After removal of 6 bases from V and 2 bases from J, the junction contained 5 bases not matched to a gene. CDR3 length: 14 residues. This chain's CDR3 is CASSDTGGQETQYF. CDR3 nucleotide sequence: TGTGCCAGCTCTGACACAGGGGGTCAAGAGACCCAGTACTTC.

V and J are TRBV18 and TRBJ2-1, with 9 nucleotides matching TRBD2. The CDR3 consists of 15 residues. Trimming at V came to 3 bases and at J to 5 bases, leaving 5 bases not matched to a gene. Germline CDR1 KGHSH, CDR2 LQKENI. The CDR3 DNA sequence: TGTGCCAGCTCACCGGGACTAGCTCTTAACAATGAGCAGTTCTTC. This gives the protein CASSPGLALNNEQFF.

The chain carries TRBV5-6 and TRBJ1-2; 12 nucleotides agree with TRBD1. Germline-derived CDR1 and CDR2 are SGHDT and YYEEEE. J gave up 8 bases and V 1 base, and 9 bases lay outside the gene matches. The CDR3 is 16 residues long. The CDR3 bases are TGTGCCAGCAGCTTGAATGCCGGGACAGGGGGCGGCGGCTACACCTTC. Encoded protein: CASSLNAGTGGGGYTF.

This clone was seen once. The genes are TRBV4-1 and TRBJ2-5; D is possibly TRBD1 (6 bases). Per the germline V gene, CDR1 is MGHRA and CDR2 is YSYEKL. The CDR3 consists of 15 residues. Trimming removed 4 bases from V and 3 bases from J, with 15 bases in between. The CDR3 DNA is TGCGCCAGCAGCCCCCCAGGGGTCGGCGAAGAGACCCAGTACTTC. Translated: CASSPPGVGEETQYF.

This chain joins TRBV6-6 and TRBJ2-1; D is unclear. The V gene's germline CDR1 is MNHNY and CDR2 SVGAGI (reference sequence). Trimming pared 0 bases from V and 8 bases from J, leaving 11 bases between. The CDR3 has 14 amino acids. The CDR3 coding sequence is TGTGCCAGCAGTTACTCTGCTAGTTCCGATGAGCAGTTCTTC. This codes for CASSYSASSDEQFF.

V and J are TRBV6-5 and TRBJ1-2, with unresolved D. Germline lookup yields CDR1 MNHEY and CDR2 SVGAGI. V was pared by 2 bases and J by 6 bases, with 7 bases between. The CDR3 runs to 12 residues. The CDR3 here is CASSYGQDGYTF. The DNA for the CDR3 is TGTGCCAGCAGTTACGGCCAGGATGGCTACACCTTC.

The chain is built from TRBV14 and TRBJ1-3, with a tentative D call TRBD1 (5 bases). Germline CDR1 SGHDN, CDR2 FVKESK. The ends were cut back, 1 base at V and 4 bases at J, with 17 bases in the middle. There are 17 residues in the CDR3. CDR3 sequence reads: CASSQVPGNERGNTIYF. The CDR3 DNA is TGTGCCAGCAGCCAAGTTCCAGGGAATGAGAGAGGAAACACCATATATTTT.

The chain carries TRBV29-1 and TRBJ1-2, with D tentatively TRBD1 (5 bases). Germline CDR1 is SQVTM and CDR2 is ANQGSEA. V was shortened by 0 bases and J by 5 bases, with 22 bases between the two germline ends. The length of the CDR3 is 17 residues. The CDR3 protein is CSVEEEGTGLEGYGYTF. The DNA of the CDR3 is TGCAGCGTTGAAGAAGAAGGGACTGGCCTCGAGGGTTATGGCTACACCTTC.

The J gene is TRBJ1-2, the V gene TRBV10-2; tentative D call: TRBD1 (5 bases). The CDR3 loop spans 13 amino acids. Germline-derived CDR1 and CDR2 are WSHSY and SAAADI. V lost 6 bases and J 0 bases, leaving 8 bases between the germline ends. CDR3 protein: CASRGPANYGYTF. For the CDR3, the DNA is TGCGCCAGCAGGGGGCCCGCTAACTATGGCTACACCTTC.

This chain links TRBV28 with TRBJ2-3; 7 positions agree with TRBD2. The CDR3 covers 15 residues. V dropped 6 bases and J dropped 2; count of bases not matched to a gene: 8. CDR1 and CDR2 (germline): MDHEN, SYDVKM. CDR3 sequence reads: CASSSGGSYTDTQYF. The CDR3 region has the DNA TGTGCCAGCAGCTCGGGAGGTTCTTACACAGATACGCAGTATTTT.

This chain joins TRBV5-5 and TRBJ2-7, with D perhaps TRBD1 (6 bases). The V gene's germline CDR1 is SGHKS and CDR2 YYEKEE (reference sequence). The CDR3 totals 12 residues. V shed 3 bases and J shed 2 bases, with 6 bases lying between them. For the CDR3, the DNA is TGTGCCAGCAGCTACAGGGCCTACGAGCAGTACTTC. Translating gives CASSYRAYEQYF.

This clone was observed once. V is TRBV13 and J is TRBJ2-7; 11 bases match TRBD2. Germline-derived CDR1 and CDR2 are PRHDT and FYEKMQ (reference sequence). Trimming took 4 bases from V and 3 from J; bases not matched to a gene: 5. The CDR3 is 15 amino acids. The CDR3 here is CASSSPGTSGYEQYF. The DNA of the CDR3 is TGTGCCAGCAGCTCTCCCGGGACTAGCGGCTACGAGCAGTACTTC.

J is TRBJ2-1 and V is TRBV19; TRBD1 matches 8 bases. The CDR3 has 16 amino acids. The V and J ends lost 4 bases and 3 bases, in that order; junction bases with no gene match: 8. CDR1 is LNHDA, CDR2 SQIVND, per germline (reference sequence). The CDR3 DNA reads TGTGCCAGTAGTAGGGAAGGACAGGGCTACTACAATGAGCAGTTCTTC. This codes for CASSREGQGYYNEQFF.

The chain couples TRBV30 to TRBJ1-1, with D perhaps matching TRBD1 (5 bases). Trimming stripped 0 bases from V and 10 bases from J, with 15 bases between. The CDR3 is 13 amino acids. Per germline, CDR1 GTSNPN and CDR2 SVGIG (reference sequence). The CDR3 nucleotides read TGTGCCTGGAGTGTACTTGGGGGACTTGGAGCTTTCTTT. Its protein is CAWSVLGGLGAFF.

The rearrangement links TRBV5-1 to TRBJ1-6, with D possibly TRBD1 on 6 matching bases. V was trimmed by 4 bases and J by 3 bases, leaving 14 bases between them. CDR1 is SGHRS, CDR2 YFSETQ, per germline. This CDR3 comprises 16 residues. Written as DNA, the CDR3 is TGCGCCAGCAGCGGCGGGGGGGGCGGCTATAATTCACCCCTCCACTTT. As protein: CASSGGGGGYNSPLHF.

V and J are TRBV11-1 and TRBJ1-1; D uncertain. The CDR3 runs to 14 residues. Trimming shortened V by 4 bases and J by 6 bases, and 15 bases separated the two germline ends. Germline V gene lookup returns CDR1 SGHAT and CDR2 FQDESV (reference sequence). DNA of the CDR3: TGTGCCAGCAGCTCGTATGCTTTCGAGGCTGAAGCTTTCTTT. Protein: CASSSYAFEAEAFF.

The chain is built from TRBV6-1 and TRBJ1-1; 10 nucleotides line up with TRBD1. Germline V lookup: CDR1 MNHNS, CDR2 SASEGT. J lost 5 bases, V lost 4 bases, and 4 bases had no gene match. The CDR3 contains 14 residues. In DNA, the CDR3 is TGTGCCAGCAGTGGGGGACAGGGGAGTACTGAAGCTTTCTTT. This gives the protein CASSGGQGSTEAFF.

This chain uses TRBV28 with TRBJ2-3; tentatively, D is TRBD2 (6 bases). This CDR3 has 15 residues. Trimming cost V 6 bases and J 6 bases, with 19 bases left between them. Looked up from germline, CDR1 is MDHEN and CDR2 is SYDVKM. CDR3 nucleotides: TGTGCCAGCAGCCCCGGTGGTCTAGCGACTGATACGCAGTATTTT. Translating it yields CASSPGGLATDTQYF.

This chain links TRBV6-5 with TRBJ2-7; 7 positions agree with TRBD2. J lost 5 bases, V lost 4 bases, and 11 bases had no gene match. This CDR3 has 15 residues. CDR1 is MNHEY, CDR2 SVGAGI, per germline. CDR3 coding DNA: TGTGCCAGCAGTTCCGCGGGAGCCGATGGTAACGAGCAGTACTTC. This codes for CASSSAGADGNEQYF.

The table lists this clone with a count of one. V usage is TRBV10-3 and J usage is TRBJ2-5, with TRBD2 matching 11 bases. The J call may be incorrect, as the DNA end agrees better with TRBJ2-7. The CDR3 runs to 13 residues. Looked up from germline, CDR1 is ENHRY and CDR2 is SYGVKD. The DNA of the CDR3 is TGTGCCATCAGCGGGACTAGCGGCTACGAGCAGTACTTC. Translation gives CAISGTSGYEQYF.